This T cell receptor (beta chain) was observed in a study of control samples from healthy donors and cancer patients. TCRdb's copy holds only in-frame clones and misses some; the assay was immunoSEQ multiplex PCR. The sample consists of about 120,000 clones, 89% of them appearing once. The CDR3 runs 16 residues. CDR1 and CDR2 (germline): SGHTS, YDEGEE. Deletions cut 0 bases from V and 0 bases from J, with 11 bases between. This TCR derives from a man aged 45-65 years in good health. V is TRBV5-8 and J is TRBJ2-3, with D unresolved. The sample taken for sequencing was blood. The CDR3 spells CASSLGARPSTDTQYF. CDR3 in DNA: TGTGCCAGCAGCTTGGGGGCAAGGCCTAGCACAGATACGCAGTATTTT. Using reference TRBV5-8 and TRBJ2-3 for the parts outside the CDR3, the full variable domain is EAGVTQSPTHLIKTRGQQATLRCSPISGHTSVYWYQQALGLGLQFLLWYDEGEERNRGNFPPRFSGRQFPNYSSELNVNALELEDSALYLCASSLGARPSTDTQYFGPGTRLTVL.